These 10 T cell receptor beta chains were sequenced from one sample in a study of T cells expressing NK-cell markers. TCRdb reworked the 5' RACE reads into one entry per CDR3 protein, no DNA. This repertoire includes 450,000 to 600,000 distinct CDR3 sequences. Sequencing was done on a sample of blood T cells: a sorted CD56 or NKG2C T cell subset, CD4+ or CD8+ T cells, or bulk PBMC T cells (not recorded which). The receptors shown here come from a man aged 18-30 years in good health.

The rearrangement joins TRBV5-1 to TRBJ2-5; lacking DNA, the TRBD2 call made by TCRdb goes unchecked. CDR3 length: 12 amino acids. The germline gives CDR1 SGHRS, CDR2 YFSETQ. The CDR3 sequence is CANDYRQETQYF.

CDR3: CASSRGLAGGLGYEQYF. The J gene is TRBJ2-7, the V gene TRBV5-1; the TCRdb D gene call, TRBD2, has no DNA to confirm it. The CDR3 length is 17 residues. Germline V gene data show CDR1 as SGHRS and CDR2 as YFSETQ.

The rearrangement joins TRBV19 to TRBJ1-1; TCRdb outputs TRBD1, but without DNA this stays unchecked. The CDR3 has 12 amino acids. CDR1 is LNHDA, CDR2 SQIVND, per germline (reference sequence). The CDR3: CASSKGDLRAFF.

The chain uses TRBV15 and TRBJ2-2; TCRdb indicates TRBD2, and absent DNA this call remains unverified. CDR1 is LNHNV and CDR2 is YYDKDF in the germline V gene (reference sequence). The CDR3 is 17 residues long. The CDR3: CATSRVSMAGVTGELFF.

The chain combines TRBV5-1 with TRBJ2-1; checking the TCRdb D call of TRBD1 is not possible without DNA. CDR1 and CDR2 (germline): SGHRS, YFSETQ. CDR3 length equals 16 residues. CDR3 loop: CASSRALFAGHNEQFF.

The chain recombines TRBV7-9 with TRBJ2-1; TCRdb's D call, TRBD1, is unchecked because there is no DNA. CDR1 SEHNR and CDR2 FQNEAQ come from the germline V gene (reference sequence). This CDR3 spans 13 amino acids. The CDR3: CASSSPGRGEQFF.

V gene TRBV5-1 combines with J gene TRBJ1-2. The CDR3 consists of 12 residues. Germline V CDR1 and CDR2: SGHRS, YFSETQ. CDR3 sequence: CASRDGTDDYTF.

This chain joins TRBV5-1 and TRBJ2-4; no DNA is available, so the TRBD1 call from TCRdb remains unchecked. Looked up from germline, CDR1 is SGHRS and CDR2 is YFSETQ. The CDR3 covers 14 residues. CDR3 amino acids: CASSLLQGQNIQYF.

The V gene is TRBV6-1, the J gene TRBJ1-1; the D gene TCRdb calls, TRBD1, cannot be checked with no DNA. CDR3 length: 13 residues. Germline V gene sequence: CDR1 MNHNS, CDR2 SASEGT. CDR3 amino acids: CASSRGHFTEAFF.

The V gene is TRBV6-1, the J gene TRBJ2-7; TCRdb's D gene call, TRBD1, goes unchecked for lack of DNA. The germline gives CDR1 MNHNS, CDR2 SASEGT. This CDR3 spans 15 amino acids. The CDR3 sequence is CASSETPVSSYEQYF.